This TCR beta chain was sequenced during a study of cytomegalovirus exposure and HLA in healthy donors. General study points: Roughly even sequencing depth across donors was the assumption behind the presence/absence analyses.

Concerning this clone: As yet, its antigen is unknown.

The PCR made use of 60 Vbeta and 13 Jbeta primers. Produced via immunoSEQ multiplex PCR; TCRdb's table is partial and in-frame only. The data hold 130,000 to 150,000 clones, with about three quarters observed a single time. This CDR3 has 17 amino acids. CDR1 and CDR2 from the germline V gene are SGHNT and YYREEE (reference sequence). V shed 4 bases, J shed 4 bases, and the junction held 14 bases outside the gene matches. The chain is built from TRBV5-4 and TRBJ1-1; 9 bases map to TRBD1. Material: PBMCs. This clonotype was sampled from a male donor in good health and CMV-seropositive. The CDR3 DNA reads TGTGCCAGCAGCCCGAACCCGGGACAGGGTTTGGTCACTGAAGCTTTCTTT. This codes for CASSPNPGQGLVTEAFF.